The rows below give T cell receptor beta chains drawn from one sample of a study of CD8 T cells in ankylosing spondylitis. Each CDR3 protein gets one entry after TCRdb re-called the 5' RACE reads with MiXCR. Of about 160,000 distinct CDR3 sequences in the sample, 18% are singletons; the top ten hold about 7.6%. Sequencing was performed on blood, either unsorted or a sorted T cell fraction (not recorded which). Receptors were obtained from a male donor with ankylosing spondylitis or in good health (not recorded which). Both conserved end residues are part of each CDR3. Each record gives: D gene, clone size, V gene, J gene, CDR3 protein, CDR3 DNA. D genes are given only for firm matches. Some rows have no size entry. The others give once, few or many, or a class for an expanded clone.

d_call: TRBD1; clone_size: few; v_call: TRBV29-1; j_call: TRBJ2-2; cdr3_aa: CSVEDLGQAGELFF; cdr3_nt: TGCAGCGTTGAAGATCTTGGACAGGCCGGGGAGCTGTTTTTT
d_call: -; clone_size: -; v_call: TRBV7-8; j_call: TRBJ2-2; cdr3_aa: CASSRRAPRGRTGELFF; cdr3_nt: TGTGCCAGCAGCCGACGGGCCCCCAGGGGTCGAACCGGGGAGCTGTTTTTT
d_call: -; clone_size: few; v_call: TRBV7-6; j_call: TRBJ2-2; cdr3_aa: CASSANWKTWTGELFF; cdr3_nt: TGTGCCAGCAGCGCAAACTGGAAGACTTGGACCGGGGAGCTGTTTTTT
d_call: -; clone_size: many; v_call: TRBV20-1; j_call: TRBJ2-3; cdr3_aa: CTSRGSGTDTQYF; cdr3_nt: TGCACCTCACGGGGCTCAGGCACAGATACGCAGTATTTT
d_call: -; clone_size: -; v_call: TRBV10-3; j_call: TRBJ2-5; cdr3_aa: CAISSNAGETQYF; cdr3_nt: TGTGCCATCAGTTCGAATGCGGGGGAGACCCAGTACTTC
d_call: TRBD1; clone_size: -; v_call: TRBV6-5; j_call: TRBJ2-3; cdr3_aa: CASSYESRGRTDTQYF; cdr3_nt: TGTGCCAGCAGTTACGAGAGCAGGGGGCGCACAGATACGCAGTATTTT
d_call: -; clone_size: -; v_call: TRBV6-1; j_call: TRBJ1-2; cdr3_aa: CASRKTANYGYTF; cdr3_nt: TGTGCCAGCAGGAAAACAGCTAACTATGGCTACACCTTC
d_call: -; clone_size: many; v_call: TRBV5-1; j_call: TRBJ2-5; cdr3_aa: CASSSDRVGQETQYF; cdr3_nt: TGCGCCAGCAGCTCCGACAGAGTGGGCCAAGAGACCCAGTACTTC
d_call: -; clone_size: few; v_call: TRBV12-3/TRBV12-4; j_call: TRBJ2-3; cdr3_aa: CASSFDVSTDTQYF; cdr3_nt: TGTGCCAGCAGTTTTGACGTAAGCACAGATACGCAGTATTTT
d_call: -; clone_size: many; v_call: TRBV6-1; j_call: TRBJ2-3; cdr3_aa: CASSEWGRLEDTQYF; cdr3_nt: TGTGCCAGCAGTGAATGGGGCAGGTTAGAAGATACGCAGTATTTT
d_call: TRBD2; clone_size: -; v_call: TRBV30; j_call: TRBJ2-7; cdr3_aa: CAWSGSLAGEGEQYF; cdr3_nt: TGTGCCTGGAGTGGATCGCTAGCGGGAGAAGGCGAGCAGTACTTC
d_call: TRBD1; clone_size: many; v_call: TRBV6-4; j_call: TRBJ2-4; cdr3_aa: CASSPPFRQGAIAKAKNIQYF; cdr3_nt: TGTGCCAGCAGTCCGCCCTTCCGACAGGGGGCGATAGCTAAAGCCAAAAACATTCAGTACTTC
d_call: -; clone_size: -; v_call: TRBV30; j_call: TRBJ1-3; cdr3_aa: CARTTDIGNTIYF; cdr3_nt: TGTGCCAGGACAACGGACATTGGAAACACCATATATTTT
d_call: TRBD2; clone_size: -; v_call: TRBV10-3; j_call: TRBJ2-7; cdr3_aa: CAIAGGDYEQYF; cdr3_nt: TGTGCCATCGCGGGGGGGGATTACGAGCAGTACTTC
d_call: TRBD1; clone_size: many; v_call: TRBV20-1; j_call: TRBJ2-3; cdr3_aa: CSANNPGTGEADTQYF; cdr3_nt: TGCAGTGCCAACAACCCCGGGACAGGGGAGGCAGATACGCAGTATTTT
d_call: TRBD2; clone_size: many; v_call: TRBV20-1; j_call: TRBJ2-1; cdr3_aa: CSARLAGHNEQFF; cdr3_nt: TGCAGTGCTAGACTAGCGGGGCACAATGAGCAGTTCTTC
d_call: TRBD2; clone_size: many; v_call: TRBV24-1; j_call: TRBJ2-3; cdr3_aa: CATGRAGATDTQYF; cdr3_nt: TGTGCCACCGGGAGAGCGGGGGCCACAGATACGCAGTATTTT
d_call: TRBD1; clone_size: many; v_call: TRBV5-1; j_call: TRBJ1-1; cdr3_aa: CASRTGAFTEAFF; cdr3_nt: TGCGCCAGCAGGACAGGGGCCTTCACTGAAGCTTTCTTT
d_call: -; clone_size: many; v_call: TRBV20-1; j_call: TRBJ2-3; cdr3_aa: CSARPGPRSTDTQYF; cdr3_nt: TGCAGTGCTAGACCGGGACCCCGGAGCACAGATACGCAGTATTTT
d_call: -; clone_size: -; v_call: TRBV10-3; j_call: TRBJ1-2; cdr3_aa: CAISISNYGYTF; cdr3_nt: TGTGCCATCAGCATCAGCAACTATGGCTACACCTTC
d_call: -; clone_size: few; v_call: TRBV28; j_call: TRBJ1-2; cdr3_aa: CASTGGFDYGYTF; cdr3_nt: TGTGCCAGCACCGGGGGCTTCGACTATGGCTACACCTTC
d_call: -; clone_size: few; v_call: TRBV20-1; j_call: TRBJ2-2; cdr3_aa: CSVGPGTGELFF; cdr3_nt: TGCAGTGTGGGTCCGGGCACCGGGGAGCTGTTTTTT
d_call: -; clone_size: few; v_call: TRBV27; j_call: TRBJ2-7; cdr3_aa: CASSSPAGAFIYEQYF; cdr3_nt: TGTGCCAGCAGTTCCCCCGCCGGGGCGTTTATCTACGAGCAGTACTTC
d_call: TRBD2; clone_size: -; v_call: TRBV6-1; j_call: TRBJ2-3; cdr3_aa: CASSKAIGTSGSATDTQYF; cdr3_nt: TGTGCCAGCAGTAAAGCGATAGGGACTAGCGGGAGTGCGACAGATACGCAGTATTTT
d_call: -; clone_size: few; v_call: TRBV29-1; j_call: TRBJ2-3; cdr3_aa: CSVVSQSTDTQYF; cdr3_nt: TGCAGCGTTGTGTCCCAAAGCACAGATACGCAGTATTTT
d_call: TRBD1; clone_size: -; v_call: TRBV28; j_call: TRBJ1-1; cdr3_aa: CASRLTGTVNTEAFF; cdr3_nt: TGTGCCAGCAGATTGACAGGGACAGTCAACACTGAAGCTTTCTTT
d_call: -; clone_size: -; v_call: TRBV4-1; j_call: TRBJ2-5; cdr3_aa: CASSRTGDQETQYF; cdr3_nt: TGCGCCAGCAGCCGGACCGGGGACCAAGAGACCCAGTACTTC
d_call: TRBD2; clone_size: many; v_call: TRBV9; j_call: TRBJ2-3; cdr3_aa: CASSVAWTSGSDTQYF; cdr3_nt: TGTGCCAGCAGCGTAGCTTGGACTAGCGGGAGTGATACGCAGTATTTT
d_call: -; clone_size: many; v_call: TRBV5-5; j_call: TRBJ1-4; cdr3_aa: CASSRIGFRSLEDLVF; cdr3_nt: TGTGCCAGCAGCAGAATCGGGTTTAGGAGCCTTGAGGACTTGGTTTTT
d_call: -; clone_size: -; v_call: TRBV6-6; j_call: TRBJ1-2; cdr3_aa: CASFSLGTF; cdr3_nt: TGTGCCAGCTTTTCGTTAGGCACCTTC
d_call: TRBD1; clone_size: few; v_call: TRBV28; j_call: TRBJ1-3; cdr3_aa: CASSPYAGTAFTANTIYF; cdr3_nt: TGTGCCAGCAGTCCTTACGCCGGGACAGCCTTTACTGCGAACACCATATATTTT